The next 10 T cell receptor beta chains were all read from a single sample in a study of cytomegalovirus exposure and HLA in healthy donors. Clones were sequenced by immunoSEQ multiplex PCR, and TCRdb holds only the in-frame ones, with some missing. This table holds more than 75,000 clones, about 92% found once. The sequencing sample was made of PBMCs. All receptors come from a man between 18 and 29 years old in good health and CMV-seronegative.

CDR3: CASGTGPGIAKNIQYF. The CDR3 DNA sequence: TGTGCCAGCGGGACAGGGCCAGGAATAGCCAAAAACATTCAGTACTTC. The chain uses TRBV2 and TRBJ2-4; 9 bases are shared with TRBD1. The V segment lost 8 bases and the J segment 0 bases; nucleotides outside the gene matches: 8. The germline CDR1 and CDR2 sequences are SNHLY and FYNNEI. The CDR3 has 16 amino acids. The complete variable domain, with remaining parts taken from reference TRBV2 and TRBJ2-4, reads EPEVTQTPSHQVTQMGQEVILRCVPISNHLYFYWYRQILGQKVEFLVSFYNNEISEKSEIFDDQFSVERPDGSNFTLKIRSTKLEDSAMYFCASGTGPGIAKNIQYFGAGTRLSVL.

The chain links TRBV5-1 to TRBJ1-2, with D possibly matching TRBD1 (5 bases). This CDR3 has 15 residues. The germline V and J ends were trimmed by 6 bases and 8 bases, with 23 bases remaining between them. Germline V lookup: CDR1 SGHRS, CDR2 YFSETQ. This CDR3 is CASKGSGTELYGYTF. The CDR3 region has the DNA TGCGCCAGCAAAGGCAGCGGGACTGAGCTCTACGGCTACACCTTC.

The gene calls are TRBV7-9 and TRBJ1-4; D is ambiguous. CDR1 and CDR2 (germline): SEHNR, FQNEAQ (reference sequence). This CDR3 has 8 amino acids. The ends were cut back, 8 bases at V and 13 bases at J, with 5 bases in the middle. CDR3 residues: CASFRLFF. In DNA, the CDR3 is TGTGCCAGCTTCAGACTGTTTTTT.

The rearrangement uses TRBV6-5 and TRBJ1-4, with a weak D call TRBD1 (5 bases). V gave up 5 bases and J gave up 8 bases, with 12 bases separating them. The CDR3 has 13 amino acids. Per the germline V gene, CDR1 is MNHEY and CDR2 is SVGAGI. CDR3 in DNA: TGTGCCAGCAGTAAGGACAAGATAGAAAAACTGTTTTTT. Its protein is CASSKDKIEKLFF.

The CDR3 nucleotides read TGCGCCAGCAGCCAAGTGGGAGGGAACACAGATACGCAGTATTTT. It yields the protein CASSQVGGNTDTQYF. The J gene is TRBJ2-3, the V gene TRBV4-1; 7 nucleotides agree with TRBD2. This CDR3 region has 15 residues. J gave up 2 bases and V 1 base, and 3 bases lay outside the gene matches. Per the germline V gene, CDR1 is MGHRA and CDR2 is YSYEKL.

V usage is TRBV4-2 and J usage is TRBJ2-7, with 10 nucleotides matching TRBD1. The germline gives CDR1 LGHNA, CDR2 YNFKEQ. The CDR3 loop spans 19 amino acids. J was trimmed by 3 bases and V by 3 bases; bases with no gene match: 17. The CDR3 spells CASSHQAGVGQGGNYEQYF. DNA for the CDR3: TGTGCCAGCAGCCATCAGGCAGGGGTCGGACAGGGGGGAAACTACGAGCAGTACTTC.

The count of this clone is one. The CDR3, as DNA: TGTGCCTGGACTCCGCAGGGGGCCGGTGAAAAACTGTTTTTT. Protein: CAWTPQGAGEKLFF. The V and J genes are TRBV30 and TRBJ1-4, with 8 bases matching TRBD1. The CDR3 length is 14 residues. Germline CDR1 is GTSNPN and CDR2 is SVGIG (reference sequence). The ends lost 4 bases at V and 7 bases at J; junction bases unmatched: 8.

The chain is built from TRBV7-2 and TRBJ2-7; possible D gene TRBD2, 5 bases. Trimming stripped 5 bases from V and 5 bases from J, with 22 bases between. The V gene's germline CDR1 is SGHTA and CDR2 FQGNSA. This CDR3 spans 16 amino acids. The CDR3 loop reads CASSPVGRTQRNEQYF. The CDR3 region has the DNA TGTGCCAGCAGCCCGGTCGGGCGGACCCAGCGGAACGAGCAGTACTTC.

As for this clone: Compared with germline, one end of the junction differs, possibly owing to a read error. J is TRBJ1-5 and V is TRBV18; D gene ambiguous. CDR3 length equals 13 residues. Germline CDR1 KGHSH, CDR2 LQKENI. The CDR3: CASSSGIPAPVLF. The CDR3 DNA reads TGTGCCAGCTCCTCGGGTATTCCGGCTCCTGTCCTTTTT.

This chain links TRBV7-2 with TRBJ1-1, with D perhaps TRBD1 (5 bases). V was trimmed by 5 bases and J by 0 bases, leaving 10 bases between them. The CDR3 is made up of 14 amino acids. Germline assignment: CDR1 SGHTA and CDR2 FQGNSA. CDR3 sequence: CASSPPTVNTEAFF. The DNA for the CDR3 is TGTGCCAGCAGCCCACCGACAGTGAACACTGAAGCTTTCTTT. The variable domain in full, with the rest retrieved from reference TRBV7-2 and TRBJ1-1, is GAGVSQSPSNKVTEKGKDVELRCDPISGHTALYWYRQSLGQGLEFLIYFQGNSAPDKSGLPSDRFSAERTGGSVSTLTIQRTQQEDSAVYLCASSPPTVNTEAFFGQGTRLTVV.